This TCR beta chain was found in a study of sequential checkpoint blockade in melanoma. As for the study in general: Randomization was 1:1 between first-line nivolumab→ipilimumab and ipilimumab→nivolumab.

Trimming stripped 5 bases from V and 8 bases from J, with 21 bases between. The CDR3 covers 15 residues. Germline V gene sequence: CDR1 KGHSH, CDR2 LQKENI. Only in-frame clones appear in the TCRdb table, and some are missing; sequencing was by immunoSEQ multiplex PCR. The top ten clones hold over 5% of a sample with 10,000 to 15,000 clones, roughly a fifth of them seen once. The treatment here: randomized to nivolumab then ipilimumab (arm A) or the reverse (arm B). With respect to this clone: Its target is not known.

Study observations and caveats: In arm A, pretreatment tumor clonality was associated with response. Mutational load did not correlate with tumor T-cell fraction or clonality. Patients with week-13 increases in T-cell fraction and clonality benefited about 30 times more often.

The rearrangement links TRBV18 to TRBJ1-2; D uncertain. This TCR derives from a human donor with melanoma. Sequenced material: tumor tissue (inferred from file names), taken from a patient given nivolumab and ipilimumab in sequence. The CDR3 bases are TGTGCCAGCTCAACTTATCCCCAAGGAGAACCAGGCTACACCTTC. Its protein is CASSTYPQGEPGYTF.